These 32 T cell receptor beta chains were sequenced from one sample in a study of cytomegalovirus exposure and HLA in healthy donors. Primers included in the PCR were 60 Vbeta and 13 Jbeta primers. Produced via immunoSEQ multiplex PCR; TCRdb's table is partial and in-frame only. In the table there are about 150,000 clones, roughly 84% of which are singletons. The sequenced sample was PBMCs. These receptors came from a boy aged 2-9 years in good health and CMV-seronegative.

The V call is TRBV28, the J call TRBJ1-4; D not resolved. The CDR3 runs 15 residues. Germline values: CDR1 MDHEN, CDR2 SYDVKM. Trimming took 2 bases from V and 6 from J, leaving 13 bases between them. This CDR3 reads CASSLMDSTYEKLFF. The CDR3 DNA reads TGTGCCAGCAGTTTAATGGACTCGACCTATGAAAAACTGTTTTTT.

The chain couples TRBV2 to TRBJ2-1; possibly TRBD2 for D (6 bases). The CDR3 sequence is 15 residues long. Germline assignment: CDR1 SNHLY and CDR2 FYNNEI. The V gene lost 8 bases and the J gene lost 4 bases, with 18 bases spanning the gap. The CDR3 DNA is TGTGCCAGCTTTGGCTTATTACTAGCTTACAATGAGCAGTTCTTC. Translation: CASFGLLLAYNEQFF. Filled out from reference TRBV2 and TRBJ2-1, the complete variable domain reads EPEVTQTPSHQVTQMGQEVILRCVPISNHLYFYWYRQILGQKVEFLVSFYNNEISEKSEIFDDQFSVERPDGSNFTLKIRSTKLEDSAMYFCASFGLLLAYNEQFFGPGTRLTVL.

This rearrangement joins TRBV6-5 to TRBJ1-2; D might be TRBD1 (6 bases). In germline, CDR1 is MNHEY, CDR2 SVGAGI. The germline V and J ends were trimmed by 2 bases and 6 bases, with 13 bases remaining between them. The CDR3 is 14 amino acids. The CDR3 sequence: CASSYLRTADGYTF. DNA of the CDR3: TGTGCCAGCAGTTACCTTCGGACAGCCGATGGCTACACCTTC.

The gene calls are TRBV7-9 and TRBJ2-2; TRBD2 matches 13 bases. Germline values: CDR1 SEHNR, CDR2 FQNEAQ (reference sequence). There are 17 residues in the CDR3. V shed 4 bases and J 1 base; nucleotides not matched to a gene: 3. CDR3 nucleotide sequence: TGTGCCAGCAGCTCGGGACTAGCGGGGTTGAACACCGGGGAGCTGTTTTTT. Amino acids: CASSSGLAGLNTGELFF.

The rearrangement links TRBV6-1 to TRBJ1-2; 8 positions match TRBD1. Looked up from germline, CDR1 is MNHNS and CDR2 is SASEGT. V lost 1 base and J lost 4; bases outside the gene matches: 8. The CDR3 is 16 residues long. CDR3 nucleotides: TGTGCCAGCAGTGAAGTGGCAGGGGGCGAGGGCTATGGCTACACCTTC. It encodes CASSEVAGGEGYGYTF.

The gene calls are TRBV11-1 and TRBJ2-1; TRBD2 matches 7 bases. Germline trimming cut 4 bases from V and 0 bases from J; bases unmatched to any gene: 3. The CDR3 spans 15 residues. Germline CDR1 is SGHAT and CDR2 is FQDESV (reference sequence). The CDR3 spells CASSSSGLSYNEQFF. The CDR3 bases are TGTGCCAGCAGCTCTAGCGGTCTCTCCTACAATGAGCAGTTCTTC.

The rearrangement links TRBV4-3 to TRBJ1-5; D remains unclear. The CDR3 consists of 13 residues. Germline V CDR1 and CDR2: LGHNA, YSLEER. The V end lost 8 bases, the J end lost 4 bases, and 12 bases lay between the germline ends. The CDR3 region is CASAGRGNQPQHF. DNA for the CDR3: TGCGCCAGCGCGGGCCGAGGTAATCAGCCCCAGCATTTT.

This clone was observed a few times. The chain uses TRBV4-3 and TRBJ1-4; 7 nucleotides agree with TRBD1. V lost 4 bases and J lost 4; bases outside the gene matches: 9. The CDR3 has 16 residues. Germline-derived CDR1 and CDR2 are LGHNA and YSLEER. CDR3 residues: CASSREPGQLNEKLFF. CDR3 sequence (DNA): TGCGCCAGCAGCCGCGAACCGGGACAGCTTAATGAAAAACTGTTTTTT.

The chain uses TRBV6-6 and TRBJ1-2; D gene uncertain. Trimming cost V 1 base and J 8 bases, with 11 bases left between them. The CDR3 totals 13 residues. Germline CDR1 and CDR2: MNHNY and SVGAGI (reference sequence). CDR3 sequence: CASSYYEGGGYTF. For the CDR3, the DNA is TGTGCCAGCAGTTACTACGAGGGTGGCGGCTACACCTTC.

This clone has a handful of counts. The chain links TRBV6-1 to TRBJ2-1; the match to TRBD2 covers 12 bases. Germline CDR1 reads MNHNS; CDR2 reads SASEGT. The trim removed 7 bases at V and 7 bases at J, leaving 8 bases unmatched. The CDR3 consists of 15 residues. CDR3 protein: CASILTSGSWNEQFF. DNA for the CDR3: TGTGCCAGCATCCTGACTAGCGGGAGTTGGAATGAGCAGTTCTTC.

The rearrangement links TRBV11-2 to TRBJ2-5; TRBD1 is a possible D gene (6 bases). The CDR3 spans 16 residues. Germline loops: CDR1 SGHAT, CDR2 FQNNGV. V dropped 5 bases and J dropped 4 bases, with 20 bases sitting between them. DNA of the CDR3: TGTGCCAGCAGCCCCGAGGGGGAGAGGGTCGGAGAGACCCAGTACTTC. Translated: CASSPEGERVGETQYF.

The chain links TRBV11-1 to TRBJ2-3, with D unresolved. Trimming took off 1 base at V and 0 bases at J, with 11 bases between the two ends. The germline V gene encodes CDR1 SGHAT and CDR2 FQDESV (reference sequence). The CDR3 runs to 16 residues. DNA for the CDR3: TGTGCCAGCAGCTTAGTAGCTAACCCGAGCACAGATACGCAGTATTTT. Protein sequence: CASSLVANPSTDTQYF.

J is TRBJ2-1 and V is TRBV5-5; 11 positions match TRBD2. There are 15 residues in the CDR3. Germline loops: CDR1 SGHKS, CDR2 YYEKEE (reference sequence). After removal of 4 bases from V and 3 bases from J, the junction contained 3 bases not matched to a gene. CDR3 DNA sequence: TGTGCCAGCAGCCCGGGACTAGCGGACTACAATGAGCAGTTCTTC. As protein: CASSPGLADYNEQFF.

The chain employs TRBV7-6 and TRBJ2-6, with D perhaps matching TRBD1 (6 bases). From germline, CDR1 is SGHVS and CDR2 FNYEAQ. The CDR3 covers 15 residues. V dropped 5 bases and J dropped 4 bases, with 12 bases sitting between them. Here the CDR3 reads CASSRTASGANVLTF. CDR3 DNA sequence: TGTGCCAGCAGCCGGACAGCGTCAGGGGCCAACGTCCTGACTTTC.

The chain recombines TRBV5-1 with TRBJ2-2, with TRBD2 matching over 14 bases. This CDR3 spans 17 amino acids. Germline V gives CDR1 SGHRS, CDR2 YFSETQ. The V segment lost 5 bases and the J segment 4 bases; nucleotides outside the gene matches: 7. The CDR3 bases are TGCGCCAGCAGGGAGGGACTAGCGGGAGTCTTCACCGGGGAGCTGTTTTTT. This translates into CASREGLAGVFTGELFF.

The chain employs TRBV30 and TRBJ1-2; weak D call: TRBD1 (5 bases). Trimming removed 0 bases from V and 7 bases from J, with 21 bases in between. The V gene's germline CDR1 is GTSNPN and CDR2 SVGIG (reference sequence). The CDR3 loop spans 16 amino acids. In DNA, the CDR3 is TGTGCCTGGAGTGTACACGGAGGGGAGAGGCGGCGTGGCTACACCTTC. Its protein product is CAWSVHGGERRRGYTF.

The rearrangement joins TRBV6-1 to TRBJ1-5, with 8 bases that match TRBD1. Germline CDR1 MNHNS, CDR2 SASEGT. With 3 bases clipped from V and 0 bases from J, the junction kept 7 bases outside the gene matches. The CDR3 spans 17 residues. The CDR3 loop reads CASSDRTGLASNQPQHF. The CDR3 nucleotides are TGTGCCAGCAGTGACCGGACAGGGCTGGCTAGCAATCAGCCCCAGCATTTT.

V gene TRBV5-1 combines with J gene TRBJ2-4; 7 bases map to TRBD1. Germline CDR1 reads SGHRS; CDR2 reads YFSETQ. CDR3 length equals 15 residues. The V and J ends lost 0 bases and 8 bases, in that order; junction bases with no gene match: 8. The CDR3 spells CASSLGSRQGDIQYF. As DNA, the CDR3 is TGCGCCAGCAGCTTGGGGTCGCGACAGGGAGACATTCAGTACTTC.

The V gene is TRBV4-1, the J gene TRBJ2-1; 10 bases match TRBD1. The germline gives CDR1 MGHRA, CDR2 YSYEKL. The CDR3 consists of 16 residues. V gave up 0 bases and J gave up 3 bases; unmatched junction bases: 2. The CDR3 DNA is TGCGCCAGCAGCCAAGAAGGGACAGGGGTCTACAATGAGCAGTTCTTC. It codes for CASSQEGTGVYNEQFF.

The table lists this clone with a count of one. This chain links TRBV2 with TRBJ2-1; 10 bases align to TRBD2. J gave up 1 base and V 4 bases, and 10 bases lay outside the gene matches. From germline, CDR1 is SNHLY and CDR2 FYNNEI. The CDR3 has 18 residues. The DNA of the CDR3 is TGTGCCAGCAGTGTGACAGGACCGGGACTAGCGTCCTACAATGAGCAGTTCTTC. This codes for CASSVTGPGLASYNEQFF.

J is TRBJ1-4 and V is TRBV19; the D gene is possibly TRBD1 (5 bases). The CDR3 consists of 14 residues. Per the germline V gene, CDR1 is LNHDA and CDR2 is SQIVND (reference sequence). Trimming removed 10 bases at V and 10 bases at J, with 22 bases between. In nucleotides, the CDR3 is TGTGCCACCGACGACACGGCCGTCGGGGGAAAACTGTTTTTT. It specifies CATDDTAVGGKLFF.

This clone showed up just a few times. The chain recombines TRBV30 with TRBJ1-1; the D gene is possibly TRBD1 (5 bases). Germline V gene data show CDR1 as GTSNPN and CDR2 as SVGIG (reference sequence). This CDR3 comprises 13 residues. Between the trimmed V and J ends, which lost 3 bases and 6 bases, there was a span of 14 bases. CDR3 residues: CAWRRGLLAEAFF. Here the CDR3 DNA reads TGTGCCTGGAGGAGGGGACTTCTGGCTGAAGCTTTCTTT.

V usage is TRBV4-3 and J usage is TRBJ1-1; D is uncertain. The CDR3 totals 14 residues. The germline V gene encodes CDR1 LGHNA and CDR2 YSLEER. Between the trimmed V and J ends, which lost 5 bases and 4 bases, there was a span of 14 bases. The DNA of the CDR3 is TGCGCCAGCAGCTCAGGCGTTGTTGGCACTGAAGCTTTCTTT. Translation gives CASSSGVVGTEAFF.

CDR3 DNA: TGCAGCTTTAACAGGGGAATGAACACTGAAGCTTTCTTT. It specifies CSFNRGMNTEAFF. The chain is built from TRBV29-1 and TRBJ1-1; 7 bases are a match to TRBD1. This CDR3 region has 13 residues. The trim removed 8 bases at V and 0 bases at J, leaving 6 bases unmatched. From germline, CDR1 is SQVTM and CDR2 ANQGSEA.

This chain's CDR3 is CASSYSSGGSGYTF. CDR3 in DNA: TGTGCCAGCAGTTACTCGTCAGGGGGATCTGGCTACACCTTC. This chain uses TRBV6-5 with TRBJ1-2, with 7 positions matching TRBD1. This CDR3 is 14 amino acids long. Germline CDR1 MNHEY, CDR2 SVGAGI. Trimming at V came to 0 bases and at J to 7 bases, leaving 5 bases not matched to a gene.

This rearrangement joins TRBV7-9 to TRBJ2-5, with D perhaps TRBD1 (5 bases). This CDR3 region has 13 residues. V lost 4 bases and J lost 3, with 9 bases in between. Germline loops: CDR1 SEHNR, CDR2 FQNEAQ (reference sequence). The CDR3 protein is CASSSTDKETQYF. CDR3 DNA sequence: TGTGCCAGCAGCTCGACAGATAAAGAGACCCAGTACTTC.

The chain joins TRBV11-2 to TRBJ2-1, with 7 bases aligning to TRBD1. Germline trimming cut 7 bases from V and 2 bases from J; bases unmatched to any gene: 5. The germline gives CDR1 SGHAT, CDR2 FQNNGV. The CDR3 has 14 residues. This CDR3 reads CASTPGTAYNEQFF. DNA of the CDR3: TGTGCCAGCACCCCCGGGACAGCCTACAATGAGCAGTTCTTC.

Only a few counts were recorded for this clone. The chain is built from TRBV7-6 and TRBJ2-1; D is unresolved. Germline assignment: CDR1 SGHVS and CDR2 FNYEAQ. The CDR3 length is 13 residues. V lost 2 bases, J lost 8 bases, and 10 bases lay in between. The CDR3 is CASSLQSRDEQFF. The CDR3 coding sequence is TGTGCCAGCAGCTTACAGTCCCGGGATGAGCAGTTCTTC.

This chain uses TRBV7-8 with TRBJ1-3, with D possibly being TRBD1 (5 bases). The CDR3 is made up of 18 amino acids. V lost 1 base, J lost 2 bases, and 18 bases lay in between. CDR1 SGHVS and CDR2 FQNEAQ come from the germline V gene. CDR3 in amino acids: CASSLDSPRDRAGNTIYF. The DNA for the CDR3 is TGTGCCAGCAGCTTAGATTCTCCCCGAGACAGAGCTGGAAACACCATATATTTT.

V usage is TRBV13 and J usage is TRBJ2-7; 8 bases line up with TRBD1. CDR1 is PRHDT and CDR2 is FYEKMQ in the germline V gene (reference sequence). This CDR3 has 15 amino acids. The V segment lost 2 bases and the J segment 6 bases; nucleotides outside the gene matches: 9. The CDR3: CASSLRGTGVGEQYF. CDR3 nucleotide sequence: TGTGCCAGCAGCTTACGGGGGACAGGAGTAGGCGAGCAGTACTTC.

A word on this clone: One end of the junction is discordant with germline, which a read error may explain. The chain carries TRBV6-6 and TRBJ2-2; TRBD1 might be the D (6 bases). Germline V gene sequence: CDR1 MNHNY, CDR2 SVGAGI (reference sequence). The CDR3 is 15 residues long. Here the CDR3 reads CASSYSRGNTGELLF. DNA for the CDR3: TGTGCCAGCAGTTACTCGAGGGGGAACACCGGGGAGCTGCTTTTT.

CDR3 DNA sequence: TGTGCCAGCAGCTCACAGGGGACCAAAGCCGGGGAGCTGTTTTTT. This codes for CASSSQGTKAGELFF. This chain links TRBV7-3 with TRBJ2-2; 7 bases map to TRBD1. Germline V gene sequence: CDR1 SGHTA, CDR2 FQGTGA. The ends lost 4 bases at V and 6 bases at J; junction bases unmatched: 8. The length of the CDR3 is 15 residues.